Presented here are 29 T cell receptor beta chains from one specimen sequenced in a study of spatial heterogeneity in lung cancer. These receptors have no identified antigens. Time point specified: sample taken at primary tumor resection. General observations from the study: For expanded intratumoral alpha and beta TCRs, counts tracked tumor mutation counts.

From the 5' RACE reads, TCRdb called clonotypes with MiXCR, one entry per CDR3 protein. The sample records 24,000 or so distinct CDR3 sequences, under 9% being singletons. The sequencing here drew on lung tumor tissue, taken at surgery. Source of these receptors: a male donor with early-stage non-small cell lung cancer.

V is TRBV28 and J is TRBJ2-7; D not resolved. Germline lookup yields CDR1 MDHEN and CDR2 SYDVKM. V lost 5 bases to trimming and J lost 2 bases, with 10 bases between them. CDR3 length equals 13 residues. The CDR3 DNA is TGTGCCAGCAGTCTCGTGCAGACCTACGAGCAGTACTTC. Its protein product is CASSLVQTYEQYF.

This clonotype was recorded at least ten times. The J gene is TRBJ1-4, the V gene TRBV11-2, with 8 bases identical to TRBD1. Germline CDR1 reads SGHAT; CDR2 reads FQNNGV. J was trimmed by 8 bases and V by 3 bases; bases with no gene match: 8. The CDR3 runs to 15 residues. This CDR3 is CASSFEPGGGEKLFF. The CDR3 region has the DNA TGTGCCAGCAGCTTCGAACCAGGGGGCGGGGAAAAACTGTTTTTT. The full variable domain, rest sourced from reference TRBV11-2 and TRBJ1-4, is EAGVAQSPRYKIIEKRQSVAFWCNPISGHATLYWYQQILGQGPKLLIQFQNNGVVDDSQLPKDRFSAERLKGVDSTLKIQPAKLEDSAVYLCASSFEPGGGEKLFFGSGTQLSVL.

This clonotype was counted many times. CDR3 sequence (DNA): TGTGCCAGCAGCTTAATCTGGCAAAACATTCAGTACTTC. Encoded protein: CASSLIWQNIQYF. The genes are TRBV11-2 and TRBJ2-4; D remains ambiguous. The germline CDR1 and CDR2 sequences are SGHAT and FQNNGV. Trimming removed 2 bases at V and 5 bases at J, with 7 bases between. CDR3 size: 13 residues.

This clonotype was seen at least ten times. The V call is TRBV7-2, the J call TRBJ2-3, with a tentative D call TRBD1 (6 bases). The germline V gene encodes CDR1 SGHTA and CDR2 FQGNSA. CDR3 length: 14 amino acids. V shed 3 bases and J shed 6 bases, with 13 bases lying between them. In DNA, the CDR3 is TGTGCCAGCAGCTTCTTCCAGGGGCTCGATACGCAGTATTTT. Its protein product is CASSFFQGLDTQYF.

This clonotype was seen many times. V is TRBV6-6 and J is TRBJ2-7, with TRBD2 matching over 9 bases. Germline V gene lookup returns CDR1 MNHNY and CDR2 SVGAGI (reference sequence). This CDR3 spans 13 amino acids. V dropped 5 bases and J dropped 3; count of bases not matched to a gene: 2. The CDR3 DNA is TGTGCCAGCAGTAGCGGGGGGTTCTACGAGCAGTACTTC. This gives the protein CASSSGGFYEQYF.

This clonotype was seen at least ten times. The gene calls are TRBV5-6 and TRBJ2-1; TRBD2 aligns across 7 bases. The CDR3 is 15 amino acids. V gave up 1 base and J gave up 10 bases; unmatched junction bases: 11. Germline values: CDR1 SGHDT, CDR2 YYEEEE. CDR3 in amino acids: CASSLIREGGAEQFF. CDR3 DNA sequence: TGTGCCAGCAGCTTGATAAGGGAGGGAGGGGCGGAGCAGTTCTTC. The variable domain in full, with the rest retrieved from reference TRBV5-6 and TRBJ2-1, is DAGVTQSPTHLIKTRGQQVTLRCSPKSGHDTVSWYQQALGQGPQFIFQYYEEEERQRGNFPDRFSGHQFPNYSSELNVNALLLGDSALYLCASSLIREGGAEQFFGPGTRLTVL.

The V gene is TRBV7-9, the J gene TRBJ2-3; D is undetermined. Looked up from germline, CDR1 is SEHNR and CDR2 is FQNEAQ (reference sequence). The CDR3 length is 11 residues. Trimming removed 5 bases at V and 6 bases at J, with 6 bases between. The CDR3 DNA is TGTGCCAGCAGCAGGTCGGATACGCAGTATTTT. Translated: CASSRSDTQYF.

This clonotype was seen repeatedly, ten times or more. The V call is TRBV28, the J call TRBJ2-7, with 12 positions matching TRBD1. Looked up from germline, CDR1 is MDHEN and CDR2 is SYDVKM. The trim removed 4 bases at V and 6 bases at J, leaving 10 bases unmatched. The CDR3 loop spans 16 amino acids. CDR3 sequence reads: CASSSLTGTGGAEQYF. In DNA, the CDR3 is TGTGCCAGCAGTTCCCTCACCGGGACAGGGGGCGCCGAGCAGTACTTC.

The chain couples TRBV6-6 to TRBJ1-5; unclear D gene. Trimming took 1 base from V and 6 from J, leaving 7 bases between them. Germline V gene sequence: CDR1 MNHNY, CDR2 SVGAGI (reference sequence). The CDR3 has 13 residues. The CDR3 sequence: CASSYYFGQPQHF. CDR3 DNA sequence: TGTGCCAGCAGTTACTATTTCGGTCAGCCCCAGCATTTT.

In its sample, this clonotype was seen many times. The rearrangement joins TRBV20-1 to TRBJ1-5; D may be TRBD1 (6 bases). Germline values: CDR1 DFQATT, CDR2 SNEGSKA (reference sequence). Trimming removed 0 bases from V and 3 bases from J, with 12 bases in between. This CDR3 region has 15 residues. The CDR3 protein is CSAREGGGFNQPQHF. CDR3 DNA sequence: TGCAGTGCTAGAGAGGGGGGCGGCTTCAATCAGCCCCAGCATTTT.

The J gene is TRBJ2-2, the V gene TRBV6-2 or TRBV6-3; D call uncertain. V was pared by 8 bases and J by 7 bases, with 14 bases between. The CDR3 runs 13 residues. Germline CDR1 is MNHEY and CDR2 is SVGEGT. CDR3: CASRLVRSGELFF. CDR3 sequence (DNA): TGTGCCAGCCGCTTAGTACGGAGCGGGGAGCTGTTTTTT.

The J gene is TRBJ1-2, the V gene TRBV20-1, with a tentative D call TRBD1 (5 bases). Trimming stripped 0 bases from V and 4 bases from J, with 15 bases between. Germline V gene sequence: CDR1 DFQATT, CDR2 SNEGSKA (reference sequence). There are 15 residues in the CDR3. The CDR3 protein is CSARDPRQGPYGYTF. The CDR3 nucleotides read TGCAGTGCTAGAGATCCGCGGCAGGGTCCCTATGGCTACACCTTC.

The rearrangement uses TRBV11-3 and TRBJ2-3, with TRBD2 as a possible D gene (5 bases). This CDR3 comprises 14 residues. Germline CDR1 is SGHNT and CDR2 is YENEEA. V shed 4 bases and J shed 0 bases, with 8 bases lying between them. The CDR3 sequence: CASSSSGSTDTQYF. Here the CDR3 DNA reads TGTGCCAGCAGCTCCAGCGGTAGCACAGATACGCAGTATTTT.

This clonotype was detected many times. The chain employs TRBV20-1 and TRBJ1-5; weak D call: TRBD1 (6 bases). Germline loops: CDR1 DFQATT, CDR2 SNEGSKA (reference sequence). The CDR3 runs to 13 residues. V dropped 4 bases and J dropped 2 bases, with 9 bases sitting between them. The DNA of the CDR3 is TGCAGTGCTACCAGACAGGGCAATCAGCCCCAGCATTTT. As protein: CSATRQGNQPQHF.

This clonotype was recorded a few times. CDR3 sequence (DNA): TGTGCCAGCAGCCCGACTAGCGGGAGTACAGTGTACGAGCAGTACTTC. Residues: CASSPTSGSTVYEQYF. The chain couples TRBV7-9 to TRBJ2-7; TRBD2 matches 12 bases. Per germline, CDR1 SEHNR and CDR2 FQNEAQ (reference sequence). V trimming: 5 bases; J trimming: 4 bases; junction bases outside the gene matches: 9. The CDR3 totals 16 residues.

This clonotype has ten or more counts. This chain connects TRBV24-1 to TRBJ2-1; either TRBD1 or TRBD2 may supply D (5 bases each). Germline lookup yields CDR1 KGHDR and CDR2 SFDVKD. Trimming took off 4 bases at V and 5 bases at J, with 14 bases between the two ends. The CDR3 contains 15 residues. CDR3 region: CATSELPGPHNEQFF. CDR3 in DNA: TGTGCCACCAGTGAACTTCCGGGACCCCACAATGAGCAGTTCTTC.

This clonotype has ten or more counts. The gene calls are TRBV5-1 and TRBJ2-2; no clear D. V was clipped by 2 bases and J by 6 bases, with 11 bases between them. CDR3 size: 14 residues. Germline-derived CDR1 and CDR2 are SGHRS and YFSETQ. DNA of the CDR3: TGCGCCAGCAGCTTAAGACCGCCTGCCGGGGAGCTGTTTTTT. Amino acids: CASSLRPPAGELFF.

At least ten counts were recorded for this clonotype. The chain employs TRBV7-2 and TRBJ1-1; D remains ambiguous. In germline, CDR1 is SGHTA, CDR2 FQGNSA. V lost 1 base and J lost 0, with 6 bases in between. The CDR3 runs to 14 residues. The CDR3, as DNA: TGTGCCAGCAGCTTAGGTATGATGAACACTGAAGCTTTCTTT. Translation: CASSLGMMNTEAFF.

In its sample, this clonotype ranks as medium-sized. The chain recombines TRBV5-6 with TRBJ2-3; the D gene is possibly TRBD1 (6 bases). In germline, CDR1 is SGHDT, CDR2 YYEEEE. This CDR3 comprises 15 residues. The V and J ends lost 4 bases and 3 bases respectively, with 15 bases between them. The CDR3 sequence is CASSQGQTGTDTQYF. Here the CDR3 DNA reads TGTGCCAGCAGCCAGGGGCAGACAGGAACAGATACGCAGTATTTT.

The chain is built from TRBV5-1 and TRBJ2-3; D is perhaps TRBD2 (6 bases). In germline, CDR1 is SGHRS, CDR2 YFSETQ. The CDR3 totals 15 residues. With 0 bases removed from V and 0 bases from J, the gap between germline ends came to 8 bases. CDR3 in DNA: TGCGCCAGCAGCTTGGATGGGACTAGCACAGATACGCAGTATTTT. This gives the protein CASSLDGTSTDTQYF.

This clonotype has just a few counts. The chain recombines TRBV20-1 with TRBJ1-5; D not resolved. The ends were cut back, 6 bases at V and 5 bases at J, with 14 bases in the middle. Per germline, CDR1 DFQATT and CDR2 SNEGSKA (reference sequence). CDR3 length equals 13 residues. For the CDR3, the DNA is TGCAGTGCCCCACCCGGGGTGGATCAGCCCCAGCATTTT. Translated: CSAPPGVDQPQHF.

The chain employs TRBV19 and TRBJ2-1, with D hard to call. Germline lookup yields CDR1 LNHDA and CDR2 SQIVND (reference sequence). This CDR3 region has 13 residues. V lost 4 bases and J lost 2, with 6 bases in between. The CDR3: CASSRAAYNEQFF. CDR3 bases: TGTGCCAGTAGTAGGGCAGCCTACAATGAGCAGTTCTTC.

This clonotype was seen at least ten times. The genes are TRBV6-5 and TRBJ1-1; TRBD1 aligns across 8 bases. V lost 5 bases to trimming and J lost 2 bases; unmatched junction nucleotides: 7. Germline V gene data show CDR1 as MNHEY and CDR2 as SVGAGI. CDR3 length: 15 residues. The CDR3 region has the DNA TGTGCCAGCAGTGGCAGGACAGGGAGCAACACTGAAGCTTTCTTT. It encodes CASSGRTGSNTEAFF.

This clonotype was seen repeatedly, ten times or more. The chain employs TRBV18 and TRBJ2-1; D remains unclear. The germline V and J ends were trimmed by 3 bases and 8 bases, with 14 bases remaining between them. The germline V gene encodes CDR1 KGHSH and CDR2 LQKENI. This CDR3 has 14 amino acids. In DNA form, the CDR3 reads TGTGCCAGCTCACCTGTACCCAACTTGGATGAGCAGTTCTTC. This gives the protein CASSPVPNLDEQFF.

This clonotype was seen ten or more times. The rearrangement uses TRBV20-1 and TRBJ1-2; maybe TRBD1 (5 bases). V lost 6 bases and J lost 5, with 13 bases in between. The CDR3 runs 12 residues. CDR1 and CDR2 from the germline V gene are DFQATT and SNEGSKA (reference sequence). The CDR3 nucleotides are TGCAGTGCCCCGGGGGTAGGGTATGGCTACACCTTC. As protein: CSAPGVGYGYTF.

This clonotype was counted many times. The chain employs TRBV28 and TRBJ2-1, with D unresolved. The ends were cut back, 6 bases at V and 0 bases at J, with 9 bases in the middle. This CDR3 region has 14 residues. Germline CDR1 MDHEN, CDR2 SYDVKM. The CDR3 DNA reads as TGTGCCAGCAGCCCCGGATCCTCCTACAATGAGCAGTTCTTC. This codes for CASSPGSSYNEQFF.

The chain is built from TRBV5-1 and TRBJ2-1, with TRBD2 matching 7 bases. From germline, CDR1 is SGHRS and CDR2 YFSETQ. The V and J ends lost 4 bases and 4 bases, in that order; junction bases with no gene match: 8. The CDR3 runs to 15 residues. The CDR3 DNA reads as TGCGCCAGCAGCATGACTAGCAATCGGTACAATGAGCAGTTCTTC. Amino acid sequence: CASSMTSNRYNEQFF. Supplemented by reference TRBV5-1 and TRBJ2-1, the full variable domain reads KAGVTQTPRYLIKTRGQQVTLSCSPISGHRSVSWYQQTPGQGLQFLFEYFSETQRNKGNFPGRFSGRQFSNSRSEMNVSTLELGDSALYLCASSMTSNRYNEQFFGPGTRLTVL.

This chain connects TRBV27 to TRBJ1-1, with TRBD1 matching over 9 bases. Germline values: CDR1 MNHEY, CDR2 SMNVEV (reference sequence). Germline trimming cut 3 bases from V and 6 bases from J; bases unmatched to any gene: 8. The CDR3 has 15 residues. CDR3 nucleotide sequence: TGTGCCAGCAGTTTGAGGACAGGGGCAAGGGCTGAAGCTTTCTTT. Its translation: CASSLRTGARAEAFF.

This clonotype was seen ten or more times. The genes are TRBV5-1 and TRBJ2-1; no clear D. The V end lost 1 base, the J end lost 5 bases, and 13 bases lay between the germline ends. The CDR3 runs to 15 residues. Germline CDR1 SGHRS, CDR2 YFSETQ. This CDR3 reads CASSLNARRNNEQFF. DNA for the CDR3: TGCGCCAGCAGCTTGAACGCTCGACGGAACAATGAGCAGTTCTTC. Combining the CDR3 with reference TRBV5-1 and TRBJ2-1 gives the whole variable domain KAGVTQTPRYLIKTRGQQVTLSCSPISGHRSVSWYQQTPGQGLQFLFEYFSETQRNKGNFPGRFSGRQFSNSRSEMNVSTLELGDSALYLCASSLNARRNNEQFFGPGTRLTVL.